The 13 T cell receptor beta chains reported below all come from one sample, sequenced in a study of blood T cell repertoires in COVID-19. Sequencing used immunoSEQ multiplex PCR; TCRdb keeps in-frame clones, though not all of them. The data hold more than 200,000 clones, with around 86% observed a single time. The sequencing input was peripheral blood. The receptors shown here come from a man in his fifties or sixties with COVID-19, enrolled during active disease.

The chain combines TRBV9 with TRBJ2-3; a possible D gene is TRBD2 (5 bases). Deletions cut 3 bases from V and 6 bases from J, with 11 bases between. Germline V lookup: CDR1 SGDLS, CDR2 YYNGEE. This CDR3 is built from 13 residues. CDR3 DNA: TGTGCCAGCAGCGGCCTTTCGGGGGATACGCAGTATTTT. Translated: CASSGLSGDTQYF.

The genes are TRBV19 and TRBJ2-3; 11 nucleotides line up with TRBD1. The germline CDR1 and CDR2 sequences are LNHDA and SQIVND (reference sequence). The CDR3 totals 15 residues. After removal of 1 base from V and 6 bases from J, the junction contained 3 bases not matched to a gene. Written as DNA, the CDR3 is TGTGCCAGTAGTATAGGGACAGGGGGCTCGGATACGCAGTATTTT. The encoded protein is CASSIGTGGSDTQYF. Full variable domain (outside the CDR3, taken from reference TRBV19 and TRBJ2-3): DGGITQSPKYLFRKEGQNVTLSCEQNLNHDAMYWYRQDPGQGLRLIYYSQIVNDFQKGDIAEGYSVSREKKESFPLTVTSAQKNPTAFYLCASSIGTGGSDTQYFGPGTRLTVL.

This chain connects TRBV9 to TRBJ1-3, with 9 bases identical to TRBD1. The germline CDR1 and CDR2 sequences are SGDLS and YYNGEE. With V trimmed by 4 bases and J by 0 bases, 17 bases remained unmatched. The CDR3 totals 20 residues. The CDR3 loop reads CASSPALTMDRGYSGNTIYF. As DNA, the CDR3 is TGTGCCAGCAGCCCAGCCCTGACCATGGACAGGGGCTACTCTGGAAACACCATATATTTT.

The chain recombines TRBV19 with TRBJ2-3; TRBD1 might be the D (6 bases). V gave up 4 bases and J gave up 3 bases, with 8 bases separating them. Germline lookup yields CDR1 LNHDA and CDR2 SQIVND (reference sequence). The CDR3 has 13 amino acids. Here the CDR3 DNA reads TGTGCCAGTAGTAGACAGGAGACAGATACGCAGTATTTT. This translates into CASSRQETDTQYF.

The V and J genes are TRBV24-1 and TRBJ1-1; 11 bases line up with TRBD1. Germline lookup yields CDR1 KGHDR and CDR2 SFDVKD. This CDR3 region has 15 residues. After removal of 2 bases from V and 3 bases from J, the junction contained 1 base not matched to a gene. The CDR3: CATSDSGQGDTEAFF. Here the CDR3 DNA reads TGTGCCACCAGTGATTCGGGACAGGGGGACACTGAAGCTTTCTTT.

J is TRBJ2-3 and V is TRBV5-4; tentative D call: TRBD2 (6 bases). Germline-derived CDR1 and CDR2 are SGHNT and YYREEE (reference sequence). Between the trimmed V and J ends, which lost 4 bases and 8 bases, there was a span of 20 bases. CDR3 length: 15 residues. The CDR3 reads CASSPDLGGAGTQYF. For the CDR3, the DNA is TGTGCCAGCAGCCCCGATTTAGGTGGAGCGGGTACGCAGTATTTT.

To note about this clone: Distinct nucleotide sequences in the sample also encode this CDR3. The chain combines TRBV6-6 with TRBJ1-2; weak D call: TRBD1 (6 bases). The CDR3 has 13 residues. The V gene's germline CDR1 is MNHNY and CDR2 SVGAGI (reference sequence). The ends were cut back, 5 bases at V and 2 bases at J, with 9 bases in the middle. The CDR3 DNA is TGTGCCAGCAGTCGGGACATCAACTATGGCTACACCTTC. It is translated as CASSRDINYGYTF.

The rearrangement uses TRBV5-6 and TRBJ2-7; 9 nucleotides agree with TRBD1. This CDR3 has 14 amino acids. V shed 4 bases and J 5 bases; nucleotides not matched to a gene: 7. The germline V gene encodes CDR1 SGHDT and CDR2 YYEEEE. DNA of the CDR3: TGTGCCAGCAGCGCGGGACAGGGTTTGGACGAGCAGTACTTC. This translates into CASSAGQGLDEQYF.

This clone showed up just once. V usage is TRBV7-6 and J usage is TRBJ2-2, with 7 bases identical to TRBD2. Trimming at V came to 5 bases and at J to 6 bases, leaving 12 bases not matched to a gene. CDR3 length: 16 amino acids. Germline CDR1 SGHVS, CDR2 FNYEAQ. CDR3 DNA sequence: TGTGCCAGCAGCCCAGACGGGGGAGGGCCTGCCGGGGAGCTGTTTTTT. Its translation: CASSPDGGGPAGELFF.

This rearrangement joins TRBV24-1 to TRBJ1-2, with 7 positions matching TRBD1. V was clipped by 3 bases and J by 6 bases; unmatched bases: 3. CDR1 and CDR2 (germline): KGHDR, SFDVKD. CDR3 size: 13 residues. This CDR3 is CATSDRGRDGYTF. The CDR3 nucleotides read TGTGCCACCAGTGATAGGGGGCGAGATGGCTACACCTTC.

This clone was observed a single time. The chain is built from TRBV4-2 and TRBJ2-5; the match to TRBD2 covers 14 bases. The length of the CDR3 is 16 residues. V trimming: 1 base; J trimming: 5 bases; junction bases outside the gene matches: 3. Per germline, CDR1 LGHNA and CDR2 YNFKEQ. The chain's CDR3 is CASSQGLAGGGETQYF. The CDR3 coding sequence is TGTGCCAGCAGCCAAGGACTAGCGGGGGGGGGCGAGACCCAGTACTTC.

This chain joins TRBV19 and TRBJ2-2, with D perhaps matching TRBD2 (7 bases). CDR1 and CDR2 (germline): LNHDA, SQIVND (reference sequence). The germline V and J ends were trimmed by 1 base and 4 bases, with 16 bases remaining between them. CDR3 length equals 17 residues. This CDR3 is CASSIVGGAPGTGELFF. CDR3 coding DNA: TGTGCCAGTAGTATAGTTGGGGGGGCGCCGGGCACCGGGGAGCTGTTTTTT.

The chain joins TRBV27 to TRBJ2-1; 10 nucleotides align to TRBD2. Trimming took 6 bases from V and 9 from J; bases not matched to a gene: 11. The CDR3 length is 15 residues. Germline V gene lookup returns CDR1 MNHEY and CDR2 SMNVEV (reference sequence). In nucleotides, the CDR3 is TGTGCCAGCAGCCCCCTAGCGGGAGCGCTGGTTGAGCAGTTCTTC. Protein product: CASSPLAGALVEQFF.